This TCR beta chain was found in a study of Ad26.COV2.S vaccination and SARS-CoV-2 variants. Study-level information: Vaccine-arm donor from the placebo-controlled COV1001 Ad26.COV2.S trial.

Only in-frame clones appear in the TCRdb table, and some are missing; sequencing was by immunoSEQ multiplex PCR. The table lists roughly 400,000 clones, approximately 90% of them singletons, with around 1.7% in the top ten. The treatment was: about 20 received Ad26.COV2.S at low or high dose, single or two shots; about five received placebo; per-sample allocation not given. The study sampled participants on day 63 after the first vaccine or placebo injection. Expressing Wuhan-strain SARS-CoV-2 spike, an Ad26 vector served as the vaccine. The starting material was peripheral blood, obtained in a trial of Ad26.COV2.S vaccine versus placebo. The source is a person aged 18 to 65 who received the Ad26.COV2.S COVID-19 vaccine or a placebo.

The CDR3 is CASSLAAGGGETQYF. The CDR3 nucleotides are TGTGCCAGCAGCTTAGCGGCAGGGGGCGGGGAGACCCAGTACTTC. The J gene is TRBJ2-5, the V gene TRBV7-7; TRBD1 matches 8 bases. The germline gives CDR1 SSHAT, CDR2 FNYEAQ (reference sequence). V was pared by 0 bases and J by 5 bases, with 5 bases of the junction left unmatched. The CDR3 is 15 residues long.